Presented here are 8 T cell receptor beta chains from one specimen sequenced in a study of blood T cells in healthy people across ages. A second about 7 to 12 cycle PCR used barcoded and J-beta primers. Each CDR3 protein is one row after TCRdb ran MiXCR on the 5' RACE reads. The sample consists of roughly 2 million distinct CDR3 sequences, just under 50% of them appearing once. Specimen: blood. The receptor source for this set is a woman aged 35 to 49 in good health.

The rearrangement joins TRBV12-3 or TRBV12-4 to TRBJ1-2; tentative D call: TRBD1 (5 bases). The germline V and J ends were trimmed by 5 bases and 4 bases, with 17 bases remaining between them. CDR3 size: 15 residues. The CDR3 DNA follows: TGTGCCAGCAGTCGGGGGACCGTTAGTCTCTATGGCTACACCTTC. Translating gives CASSRGTVSLYGYTF.

The V call is TRBV18, the J call TRBJ2-1, with D perhaps matching TRBD2 (5 bases). This CDR3 has 14 amino acids. Trimming took off 6 bases at V and 6 bases at J, with 15 bases between the two ends. Germline-derived CDR1 and CDR2 are KGHSH and LQKENI. CDR3 amino acids: CASSLTQAVNEQFF. For the CDR3, the DNA is TGTGCCAGCTCCCTAACCCAAGCGGTCAATGAGCAGTTCTTC.

Notes on this clonotype: At one end, the junction sequence differs from germline, possibly due to a read error. V and J are TRBV7-2 and TRBJ1-4; possibly TRBD1 for D (5 bases). This CDR3 comprises 14 residues. The germline V gene encodes CDR1 SGHTA and CDR2 FQGNSA. Here the CDR3 reads CASGLSGIHEKLFF. The CDR3 nucleotides read TGTGCCAGCGGCTTATCAGGGATTCATGAAAAACTGTTTTTT.

In its sample, this clonotype was seen a few times. The rearrangement uses TRBV20-1 and TRBJ2-5; TRBD1 might be the D (5 bases). The CDR3 loop spans 12 amino acids. Trimming cost V 1 base and J 13 bases, with 16 bases left between them. Germline loops: CDR1 DFQATT, CDR2 SNEGSKA (reference sequence). The DNA for the CDR3 is TGCAGTGCTAGAGGAATTGACAGAGCAGGGTACTTC. As protein: CSARGIDRAGYF.

The rearrangement joins TRBV3-1 to TRBJ2-3; D is perhaps TRBD1 (5 bases). In germline, CDR1 is LGHDT, CDR2 YNNKEL (reference sequence). The CDR3 has 14 residues. V was shortened by 1 base and J by 5 bases, with 10 bases between the two germline ends. In DNA, the CDR3 is TGTGCCAGCAGCCAAGGGACACAAGAAGATACGCAGTATTTT. Protein sequence: CASSQGTQEDTQYF.

Only a few counts were recorded for this clonotype. This chain joins TRBV6-2 or TRBV6-3 and TRBJ1-2; TRBD1 aligns across 10 bases. Germline V lookup: CDR1 MNHEY, CDR2 SVGEGT. The ends lost 5 bases at V and 4 bases at J; junction bases unmatched: 10. The CDR3 runs 16 residues. The CDR3 DNA is TGTGCCAGCAGTACACAACCGGGACAGGGGACCTATGGCTACACCTTC. It is translated as CASSTQPGQGTYGYTF.

The rearrangement joins TRBV3-1 to TRBJ2-1; D may match TRBD1 or TRBD2 (5 bases each). Germline V gene data show CDR1 as LGHDT and CDR2 as YNNKEL (reference sequence). This CDR3 spans 19 amino acids. Trimming cost V 1 base and J 9 bases, with 28 bases left between them. The CDR3 nucleotides are TGTGCCAGCAGCCAAGGGGACCCCTCGACAGAATACACCGGTGGTGAGCAGTTCTTC. It yields the protein CASSQGDPSTEYTGGEQFF.

V gene TRBV6-6 combines with J gene TRBJ1-5; D gene uncertain. In germline, CDR1 is MNHNY, CDR2 SVGAGI (reference sequence). V lost 0 bases to trimming and J lost 1 base, with 7 bases between them. CDR3 length equals 15 residues. CDR3 nucleotide sequence: TGTGCCAGCAGTTACTCGACCTCCAGCAATCAGCCCCAGCATTTT. It yields the protein CASSYSTSSNQPQHF.